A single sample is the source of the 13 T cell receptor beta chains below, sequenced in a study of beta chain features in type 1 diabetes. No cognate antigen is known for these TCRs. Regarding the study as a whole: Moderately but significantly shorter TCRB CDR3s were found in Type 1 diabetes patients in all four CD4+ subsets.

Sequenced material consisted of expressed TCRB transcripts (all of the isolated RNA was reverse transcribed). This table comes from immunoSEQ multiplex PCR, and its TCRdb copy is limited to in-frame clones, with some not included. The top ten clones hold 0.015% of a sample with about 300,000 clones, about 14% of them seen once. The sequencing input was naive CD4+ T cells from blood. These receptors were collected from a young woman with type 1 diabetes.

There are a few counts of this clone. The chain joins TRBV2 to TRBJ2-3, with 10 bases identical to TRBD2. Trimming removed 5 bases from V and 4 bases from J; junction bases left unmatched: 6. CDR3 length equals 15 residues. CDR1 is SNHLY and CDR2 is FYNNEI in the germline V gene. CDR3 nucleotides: TGTGCCAGCAGTTTACTAGCGGGAAGCGCAGATACGCAGTATTTT. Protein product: CASSLLAGSADTQYF.

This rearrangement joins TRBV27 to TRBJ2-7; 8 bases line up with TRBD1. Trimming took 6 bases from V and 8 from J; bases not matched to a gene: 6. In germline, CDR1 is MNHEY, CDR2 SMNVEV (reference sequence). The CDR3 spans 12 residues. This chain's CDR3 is CASSPPGGKQYF. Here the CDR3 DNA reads TGTGCCAGCAGCCCCCCAGGGGGCAAGCAGTACTTC.

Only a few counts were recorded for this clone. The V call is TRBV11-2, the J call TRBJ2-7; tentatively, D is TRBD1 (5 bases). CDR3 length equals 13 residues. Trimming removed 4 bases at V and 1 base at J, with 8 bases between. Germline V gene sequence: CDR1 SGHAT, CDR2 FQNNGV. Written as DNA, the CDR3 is TGTGCCAGCAGCTGGGGCCCTTCCTACGAGCAGTACTTC. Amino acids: CASSWGPSYEQYF. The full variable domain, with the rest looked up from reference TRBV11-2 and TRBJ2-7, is EAGVAQSPRYKIIEKRQSVAFWCNPISGHATLYWYQQILGQGPKLLIQFQNNGVVDDSQLPKDRFSAERLKGVDSTLKIQPAKLEDSAVYLCASSWGPSYEQYFGPGTRLTVT.

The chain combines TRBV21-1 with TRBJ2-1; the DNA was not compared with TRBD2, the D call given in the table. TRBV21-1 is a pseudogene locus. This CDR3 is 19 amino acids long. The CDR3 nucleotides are TGTGCCAGCAGCAGAAACAAAAGATTACTAGCGGGAGTCAACAATGAGCAGTTCTTC. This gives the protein CASSRNKRLLAGVNNEQFF.

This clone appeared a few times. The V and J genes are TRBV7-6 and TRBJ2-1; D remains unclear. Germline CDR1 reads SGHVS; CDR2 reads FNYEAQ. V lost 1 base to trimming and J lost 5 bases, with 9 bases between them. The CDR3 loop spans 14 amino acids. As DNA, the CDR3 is TGTGCCAGCAGCTTAGTTGACTCACACAATGAGCAGTTCTTC. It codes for CASSLVDSHNEQFF.

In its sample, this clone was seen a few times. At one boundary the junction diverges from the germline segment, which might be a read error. The CDR3 spells CASSSFNEQFF. In nucleotides, the CDR3 is TGTGCCAGCAGTTCCTTCAATGAGCAGTTCTTC. The J gene is TRBJ2-1, the V gene TRBV27, with D uncertain. The CDR3 loop spans 11 amino acids. The V gene's germline CDR1 is MNHEY and CDR2 SMNVEV (reference sequence).

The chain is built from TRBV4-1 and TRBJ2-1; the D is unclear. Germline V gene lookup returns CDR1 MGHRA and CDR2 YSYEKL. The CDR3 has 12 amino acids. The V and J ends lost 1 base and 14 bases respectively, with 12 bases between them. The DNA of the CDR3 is TGCGCCAGCAGCCAAGTGCGAGACTTGAAGTTCTTC. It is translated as CASSQVRDLKFF.

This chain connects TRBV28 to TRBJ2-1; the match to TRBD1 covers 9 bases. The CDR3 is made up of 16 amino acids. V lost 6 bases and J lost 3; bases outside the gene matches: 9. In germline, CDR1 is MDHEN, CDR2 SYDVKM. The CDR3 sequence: CASSLMGQGFYNEQFF. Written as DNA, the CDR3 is TGTGCCAGCAGCTTAATGGGACAGGGTTTCTACAATGAGCAGTTCTTC.

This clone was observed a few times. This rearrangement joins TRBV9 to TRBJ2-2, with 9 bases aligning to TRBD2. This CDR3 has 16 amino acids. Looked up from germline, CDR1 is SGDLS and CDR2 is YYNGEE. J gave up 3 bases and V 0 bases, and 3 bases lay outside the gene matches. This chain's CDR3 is CASSVVAGAHTGELFF. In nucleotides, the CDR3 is TGTGCCAGCAGCGTAGTAGCGGGAGCCCACACCGGGGAGCTGTTTTTT.

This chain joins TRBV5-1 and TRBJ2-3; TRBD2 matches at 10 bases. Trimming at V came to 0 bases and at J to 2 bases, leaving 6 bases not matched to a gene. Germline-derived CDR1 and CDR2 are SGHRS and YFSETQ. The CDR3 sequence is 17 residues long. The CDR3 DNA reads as TGCGCCAGCAGCTTGGAACTAGCGGGGCCCTTCACAGATACGCAGTATTTT. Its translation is CASSLELAGPFTDTQYF.

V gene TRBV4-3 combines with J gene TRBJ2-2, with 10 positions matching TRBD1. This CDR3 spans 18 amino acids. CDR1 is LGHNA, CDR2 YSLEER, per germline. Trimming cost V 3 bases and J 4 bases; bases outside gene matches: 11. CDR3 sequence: CASSQRQGARRGTGELFF. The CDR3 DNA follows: TGCGCCAGCAGCCAGAGACAGGGGGCGCGTCGAGGCACCGGGGAGCTGTTTTTT.

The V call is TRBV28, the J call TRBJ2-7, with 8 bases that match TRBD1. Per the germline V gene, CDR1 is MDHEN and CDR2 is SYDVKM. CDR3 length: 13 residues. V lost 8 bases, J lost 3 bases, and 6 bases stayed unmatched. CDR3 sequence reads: CASQTGDDYEQYF. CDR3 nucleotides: TGTGCCAGCCAGACAGGGGATGACTACGAGCAGTACTTC.

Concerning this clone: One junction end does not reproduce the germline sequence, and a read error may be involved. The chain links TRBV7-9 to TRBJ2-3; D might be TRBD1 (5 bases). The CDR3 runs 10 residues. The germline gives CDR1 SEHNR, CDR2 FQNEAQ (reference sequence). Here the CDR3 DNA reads TGTGCCAGCAGCTTTCCAGGGCCGCCCTTT. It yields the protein CASSFPGPPF.